These 29 T cell receptor beta chains came from one sample sequenced in a study of identical twins. MiXCR was run by TCRdb on the 5' RACE reads, yielding one entry per CDR3 protein. The sample has about 500,000 distinct CDR3 sequences, around 15% seen once. The same data also went into a second study, on yellow fever vaccine responses in identical twins.

Sample: CD4+ T cells sorted from blood. These receptors all stem from a woman aged 18-29 years in good health.

This clonotype was seen a handful of times. This rearrangement joins TRBV7-9 to TRBJ1-5; no clear D gene. Germline V gives CDR1 SEHNR, CDR2 FQNEAQ (reference sequence). The CDR3 runs to 12 residues. V gave up 3 bases and J gave up 6 bases, with 6 bases separating them. CDR3 nucleotide sequence: TGTGCCAGCAGCTTCCCACGTCAGCCCCAGCATTTT. Its protein is CASSFPRQPQHF. The full variable domain, with the rest looked up from reference TRBV7-9 and TRBJ1-5, is DTGVSQNPRHKITKRGQNVTFRCDPISEHNRLYWYRQTLGQGPEFLTYFQNEAQLEKSRLLSDRFSAERPKGSFSTLEIQRTEQGDSAMYLCASSFPRQPQHFGDGTRLSIL.

This clonotype turned up a few times. V and J are TRBV6-1 and TRBJ2-7, with TRBD1 matching 9 bases. Germline CDR1 and CDR2: MNHNS and SASEGT. The V segment lost 6 bases and the J segment 5 bases; nucleotides outside the gene matches: 8. This CDR3 has 14 residues. The DNA for the CDR3 is TGTGCCAGCAGACCCGGGACAGGGATCCACGAGCAGTACTTC. This encodes CASRPGTGIHEQYF.

This chain joins TRBV21-1 and TRBJ2-4; TRBD2, the D gene given by the table, was not confirmed from the DNA. TRBV21-1 is a pseudogene. CDR3 length: 18 amino acids. The CDR3: CASSPRAGGEIAKNIQYF. The CDR3 DNA sequence: TGTGCCAGCAGCCCCCGAGCGGGAGGGGAGATAGCCAAAAACATTCAGTACTTC.

The table lists this clonotype with a few counts. The chain is built from TRBV6-2 or TRBV6-3 and TRBJ2-1; D remains unclear. From germline, CDR1 is MNHEY and CDR2 SVGEGT. The CDR3 sequence is 11 residues long. Between the trimmed V and J ends, which lost 6 bases and 4 bases, there was a span of 4 bases. CDR3 sequence (DNA): TGTGCCAGCAGAACTTACAATGAGCAGTTCTTC. Translating gives CASRTYNEQFF.

This chain uses TRBV7-8 with TRBJ2-3, with no clear D. Germline V CDR1 and CDR2: SGHVS, FQNEAQ. There are 13 residues in the CDR3. Trimming shortened V by 3 bases and J by 5 bases, and 9 bases separated the two germline ends. The CDR3, as DNA: TGTGCCAGCAGCTTGAATCTGCGAGATACGCAGTATTTT. Its protein product is CASSLNLRDTQYF.

This clonotype was seen at least ten times. The chain combines TRBV7-2 with TRBJ2-5; a weak D match, TRBD1 (6 bases). V lost 6 bases and J lost 1, with 12 bases in between. This CDR3 has 14 residues. CDR1 and CDR2 (germline): SGHTA, FQGNSA. Here the CDR3 reads CASSQDRPQETQYF. CDR3 DNA: TGTGCCAGCAGTCAGGACAGACCCCAAGAGACCCAGTACTTC. The full variable domain, with the rest looked up from reference TRBV7-2 and TRBJ2-5, is GAGVSQSPSNKVTEKGKDVELRCDPISGHTALYWYRQSLGQGLEFLIYFQGNSAPDKSGLPSDRFSAERTGGSVSTLTIQRTQQEDSAVYLCASSQDRPQETQYFGPGTRLLVL.

This clonotype was seen many times. The chain links TRBV7-9 to TRBJ2-7; TRBD2 matches 7 bases. Germline V gene lookup returns CDR1 SEHNR and CDR2 FQNEAQ (reference sequence). This CDR3 spans 15 amino acids. V gave up 5 bases and J gave up 2 bases; unmatched junction bases: 9. In DNA form, the CDR3 reads TGTGCCAGCAGCCCCCGGGACTACCCCACCTACGAGCAGTACTTC. This codes for CASSPRDYPTYEQYF.

This clonotype turned up a few times. The chain links TRBV7-9 to TRBJ2-1; D may be TRBD2 (5 bases). Trimming removed 5 bases from V and 12 bases from J, with 14 bases in between. This CDR3 is built from 12 residues. The germline gives CDR1 SEHNR, CDR2 FQNEAQ (reference sequence). The CDR3 loop is CASSPSPAGQFF. The CDR3 DNA is TGTGCCAGCAGCCCTAGCCCGGCGGGGCAGTTCTTC.

This clonotype was seen ten or more times. The V call is TRBV12-3 or TRBV12-4, the J call TRBJ1-2; TRBD1 agrees at 8 bases. The CDR3 sequence is 14 residues long. The V gene end was trimmed by 2 bases and the J gene end by 4 bases; junction bases not matched to a gene: 3. DNA for the CDR3: TGTGCCAGCAGTTTATCAGGGGGCGCCTATGGCTACACCTTC. Translation: CASSLSGGAYGYTF.

V and J are TRBV7-9 and TRBJ2-1; TRBD1 matches 8 bases. Germline trimming cut 1 base from V and 13 bases from J; bases unmatched to any gene: 9. CDR3 length: 14 residues. Per germline, CDR1 SEHNR and CDR2 FQNEAQ (reference sequence). The CDR3 DNA sequence: TGTGCCAGCAGCTTAGGGGGACAGGTTTTGAGTCAGTTCTTC. It specifies CASSLGGQVLSQFF. The full variable domain, rest sourced from reference TRBV7-9 and TRBJ2-1, is DTGVSQNPRHKITKRGQNVTFRCDPISEHNRLYWYRQTLGQGPEFLTYFQNEAQLEKSRLLSDRFSAERPKGSFSTLEIQRTEQGDSAMYLCASSLGGQVLSQFFGPGTRLTVL.

Many counts were recorded for this clonotype. This chain links TRBV5-1 with TRBJ2-7, with D tentatively TRBD1 (6 bases). Germline V gene lookup returns CDR1 SGHRS and CDR2 YFSETQ. The V and J ends lost 5 bases and 6 bases respectively, with 15 bases between them. The CDR3 is 13 residues long. CDR3 protein: CASRENTGFEQYF. DNA of the CDR3: TGCGCCAGCAGGGAGAACACAGGGTTCGAGCAGTACTTC.

This clonotype was counted many times. The rearrangement links TRBV15 to TRBJ2-1, with TRBD2 matching over 8 bases. This CDR3 is 15 amino acids long. The germline CDR1 and CDR2 sequences are LNHNV and YYDKDF (reference sequence). With 0 bases clipped from V and 7 bases from J, the junction kept 5 bases outside the gene matches. The DNA for the CDR3 is TGTGCCACCAGCAGAGATAGGGCGGGGGGAAATGAGCAGTTCTTC. It encodes CATSRDRAGGNEQFF.

To note about this clonotype: A much larger clone sits a single nucleotide away, making a read error possible. This rearrangement joins TRBV5-6 to TRBJ2-1; 10 nucleotides match TRBD2. The CDR3 totals 17 residues. The germline V gene has CDR1 SGHDT and CDR2 YYEEEE. The CDR3 protein is CASSLAGTSGAYNERFF. The DNA of the CDR3 is TGTGCCAGCAGCTTGGCCGGAACTAGCGGGGCCTACAATGAGCGGTTCTTC.

The rearrangement links TRBV28 to TRBJ2-7; D may be TRBD1 or TRBD2 (6 bases each). There are 15 residues in the CDR3. The V end lost 8 bases, the J end lost 2 bases, and 19 bases lay between the germline ends. The germline V gene has CDR1 MDHEN and CDR2 SYDVKM. In DNA form, the CDR3 reads TGTGCCAGCCCCCCGCCCGGGGGCGAGACCTACGAGCAGTACTTC. This codes for CASPPPGGETYEQYF.

This clonotype was observed many times. The rearrangement joins TRBV12-3 or TRBV12-4 to TRBJ1-5; D gene ambiguous. This CDR3 is 15 amino acids long. V lost 0 bases and J lost 4, with 10 bases in between. The CDR3 sequence: CASSLALRGNQPQHF. CDR3 DNA sequence: TGTGCCAGCAGTTTAGCTTTGAGAGGGAATCAGCCCCAGCATTTT.

The chain carries TRBV2 and TRBJ2-1; D not resolved. V was shortened by 11 bases and J by 5 bases, with 13 bases between the two germline ends. The CDR3 length is 12 residues. Germline V lookup: CDR1 SNHLY, CDR2 FYNNEI. This CDR3 reads CASRRSHNEQFF. For the CDR3, the DNA is TGTGCCTCGAGGCGGAGCCACAATGAGCAGTTCTTC.

This clonotype showed up just a few times. V usage is TRBV27 and J usage is TRBJ1-2; D uncertain. The CDR3 extends over 13 amino acids. Germline loops: CDR1 MNHEY, CDR2 SMNVEV (reference sequence). Trimming shortened V by 0 bases and J by 2 bases, and 4 bases separated the two germline ends. CDR3 residues: CASSLSVNYGYTF. In DNA form, the CDR3 reads TGTGCCAGCAGTTTATCCGTAAACTATGGCTACACCTTC.

A few counts support this clonotype. This chain connects TRBV5-1 to TRBJ2-1; 7 positions match TRBD1. CDR3 size: 15 residues. Germline lookup yields CDR1 SGHRS and CDR2 YFSETQ. Trimming took 4 bases from V and 5 from J; bases not matched to a gene: 9. The CDR3 DNA reads TGCGCCAGCAGCCCCTCCGGGACAGAGCACAATGAGCAGTTCTTC. It is translated as CASSPSGTEHNEQFF.

Only a few counts were recorded for this clonotype. The V gene is TRBV5-1, the J gene TRBJ1-1; 8 bases fit TRBD1. J gave up 0 bases and V 0 bases, and 10 bases lay outside the gene matches. Germline CDR1 and CDR2: SGHRS and YFSETQ. This CDR3 has 18 residues. The CDR3 sequence: CASSLALGQGAMNTEAFF. For the CDR3, the DNA is TGCGCCAGCAGCTTGGCCCTCGGGCAGGGGGCAATGAACACTGAAGCTTTCTTT.

This clonotype has a count of ten or more. DNA of the CDR3: TGTGCCAGCGGGGGGACAGGGGGTTTAGGTTCACCCCTCCACTTT. It translates to CASGGTGGLGSPLHF. The J gene is TRBJ1-6, the V gene TRBV2; 11 bases match TRBD1. CDR3 length: 15 residues. The V gene's germline CDR1 is SNHLY and CDR2 FYNNEI. Trimming cost V 8 bases and J 9 bases; bases outside gene matches: 9.

For this clonotype: This CDR3 is missing its conserved last phenylalanine or tryptophan, likely due to a read error. The rearrangement uses TRBV5-1 and TRBJ2-1; TRBD2 agrees at 8 bases. Germline trimming cut 3 bases from V and 6 bases from J; bases unmatched to any gene: 11. There are 16 residues in the CDR3. Germline lookup yields CDR1 SGHRS and CDR2 YFSETQ. CDR3 protein: CASSWSISGSGNEQFL. The CDR3 region has the DNA TGCGCCAGCAGCTGGTCGATAAGCGGGAGTGGCAATGAGCAGTTCCTC.

This clonotype was counted between two and nine times. CDR3 amino acids: CASSPEQTGELFF. CDR3 DNA sequence: TGTGCCAGCTCCCCGGAACAGACCGGGGAGCTGTTTTTT. This rearrangement joins TRBV18 to TRBJ2-2, with D unresolved. V lost 6 bases and J lost 5, with 10 bases in between. Germline CDR1 reads KGHSH; CDR2 reads LQKENI. This CDR3 is 13 amino acids long.

The chain employs TRBV12-3 or TRBV12-4 and TRBJ1-5; D is uncertain. V was clipped by 6 bases and J by 2 bases, with 14 bases between them. This CDR3 has 15 amino acids. The CDR3 loop reads CASSKGSQGNQPQHF. CDR3 DNA: TGTGCCAGCAGCAAAGGCTCGCAGGGCAATCAGCCCCAGCATTTT.

This clonotype was detected a few times. J is TRBJ2-7 and V is TRBV7-9; a possible D gene is TRBD1 (5 bases). There are 15 residues in the CDR3. Germline-derived CDR1 and CDR2 are SEHNR and FQNEAQ (reference sequence). V was cut by 0 bases and J by 0 bases, with 9 bases left in between. The CDR3, as DNA: TGTGCCAGCAGCTTAGCGTCAGGGAACTCCTACGAGCAGTACTTC. Amino acids: CASSLASGNSYEQYF.

This clonotype was found many times. The chain has TRBV10-3 and TRBJ2-7; tentative D call: TRBD1 (5 bases). V was pared by 3 bases and J by 6 bases, with 18 bases between. CDR1 is ENHRY and CDR2 is SYGVKD in the germline V gene. There are 15 residues in the CDR3. The CDR3 protein is CAISERGQGPLEQYF. The CDR3 region has the DNA TGTGCCATCAGTGAAAGGGGCCAGGGCCCTCTCGAGCAGTACTTC.

This clonotype was counted between two and nine times. The J gene is TRBJ2-3, the V gene TRBV4-3; D may correspond to TRBD1 or TRBD2 (5 bases each). The CDR3 is 15 residues long. V was trimmed by 4 bases and J by 2 bases, leaving 13 bases between them. CDR1 is LGHNA and CDR2 is YSLEER in the germline V gene. The CDR3 DNA reads TGCGCCAGCAGCCTTGGGACCATCAACACAGATACGCAGTATTTT. Its translation is CASSLGTINTDTQYF.

This clonotype was observed at least ten times. The chain has TRBV10-3 and TRBJ1-5; D might be TRBD1 (5 bases). With 10 bases removed from V and 0 bases from J, the gap between germline ends came to 13 bases. The CDR3 length is 14 residues. Germline V CDR1 and CDR2: ENHRY, SYGVKD. CDR3 loop: CATAWDLSNQPQHF. The CDR3 DNA reads as TGTGCCACCGCCTGGGACCTTAGCAATCAGCCCCAGCATTTT.

In regard to this clonotype: Sequence at one end of the junction differs from germline and may be a read error. DNA of the CDR3: TGTGCCAGCAGCTTCTCAAGCACTCAGCCCCAGCATTTT. This gives the protein CASSFSSTQPQHF. The chain recombines TRBV7-9 with TRBJ1-5; D is unclear. The CDR3 contains 13 residues. The V gene's germline CDR1 is SEHNR and CDR2 FQNEAQ (reference sequence).

On this clonotype: A single base separates this from a much larger clone, so it may be a read error. The chain carries TRBV3-1 and TRBJ2-5; D remains ambiguous. V gave up 5 bases and J gave up 3 bases, with 4 bases separating them. CDR3 length equals 11 residues. Per germline, CDR1 LGHDT and CDR2 YNNKEL (reference sequence). The CDR3 is CASSDKETQYF. The CDR3 DNA sequence: TGTGCCAGCAGCGATAAAGAGACCCAGTACTTC.